This T cell receptor (beta chain) was recorded in a study of blood T cell repertoires in COVID-19. On the study more broadly: Nucleic acid was either cDNA or gDNA, and it came from T cells, B-cell-depleted T cells, or PBMCs.

This clone was counted only a few times. Study processing details: Amplified reference gene primers provided the basis for estimating nucleated cell counts. The method was immunoSEQ multiplex PCR; TCRdb's version includes in-frame clones alone and lacks a portion of them. D and trimming come from the DNA, and the V and J calls and clone size come from that table. The sample yields approximately 210,000 clones, about four fifths seen once. The source material was peripheral blood. The TCR comes from a woman in her forties or fifties with acute or convalescent COVID-19.

CDR3 sequence: CASSYRTGTYEQYF. CDR3 in DNA: TGTGCCAGCAGTTACAGGACAGGGACCTACGAGCAGTACTTC. The chain employs TRBV2 and TRBJ2-7; TRBD1 aligns across 8 bases. The CDR3 runs to 14 residues. In germline, CDR1 is SNHLY, CDR2 FYNNEI. Trimming took 5 bases from V and 2 from J; bases not matched to a gene: 5.